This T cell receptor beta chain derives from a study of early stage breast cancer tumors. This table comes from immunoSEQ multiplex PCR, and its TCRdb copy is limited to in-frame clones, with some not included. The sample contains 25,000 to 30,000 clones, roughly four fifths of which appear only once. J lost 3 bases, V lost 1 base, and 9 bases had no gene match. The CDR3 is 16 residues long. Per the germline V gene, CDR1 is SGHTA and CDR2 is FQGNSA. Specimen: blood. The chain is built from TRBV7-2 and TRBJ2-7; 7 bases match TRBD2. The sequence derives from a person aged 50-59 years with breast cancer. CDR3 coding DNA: TGTGCCAGCAGCTTAGTCGGCGGGGGATCCAACTACGAGCAGTACTTC. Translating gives CASSLVGGGSNYEQYF.